These 14 T cell receptor beta chains were sequenced from one sample in a study of T cell repertoires in cytomegalovirus infection. A single record per CDR3 protein comes from TCRdb applying MiXCR to the reads. The sample lists 150,000 to 200,000 distinct CDR3 sequences, approximately 30% occurring once. The sample was PBMCs. Receptor source: a human donor in good health (CMV status not recorded). Some clones in this sample may be carry-over from other donors' samples.

This clonotype came up a few times. The chain employs TRBV6-2 or TRBV6-3 and TRBJ2-7; TRBD1 matches at 7 bases. Germline V gene data show CDR1 as MNHEY and CDR2 as SVGEGT. Losses at the gene ends were 10 bases for V and 3 bases for J; bases not matched to a gene: 6. The CDR3 length is 12 residues. CDR3 DNA sequence: TGTGCCACCCGACAGGGAAGCTACGAGCAGTACTTC. Translation: CATRQGSYEQYF.

This clonotype was observed a handful of times. The CDR3, as DNA: TGTGCCAGCTCCAGGTGGGACAGGGACACTGAAGCTTTCTTT. This translates into CASSRWDRDTEAFF. V gene TRBV12-3 or TRBV12-4 combines with J gene TRBJ1-1; TRBD1 aligns across 9 bases. V shed 8 bases and J 3 bases; nucleotides not matched to a gene: 7. This CDR3 is 14 amino acids long.

On this clonotype: At one of its ends the junction is not consistent with the germline gene, which may arise from a read error. The V gene is TRBV19, the J gene TRBJ1-6; D is possibly TRBD1 (5 bases). Per germline, CDR1 LNHDA and CDR2 SQIVND (reference sequence). This CDR3 has 14 amino acids. DNA for the CDR3: TGTGCCAGTAGTCTCGGGGGACCCTCTTCAGCCCTCCACTTT. Translated, it gives CASSLGGPSSALHF.

The table lists this clonotype with many counts. The rearrangement joins TRBV19 to TRBJ1-6; 9 nucleotides line up with TRBD1. CDR1 is LNHDA, CDR2 SQIVND, per germline (reference sequence). The CDR3 loop spans 14 amino acids. With 3 bases clipped from V and 7 bases from J, the junction kept 1 base outside the gene matches. CDR3 sequence (DNA): TGTGCCAGTAGTATGGGACAGGGAAATTCACCCCTCCACTTT. This codes for CASSMGQGNSPLHF. Variable domain in full (rest from reference TRBV19 and TRBJ1-6): DGGITQSPKYLFRKEGQNVTLSCEQNLNHDAMYWYRQDPGQGLRLIYYSQIVNDFQKGDIAEGYSVSREKKESFPLTVTSAQKNPTAFYLCASSMGQGNSPLHFGNGTRLTVT.

V gene TRBV30 combines with J gene TRBJ1-1, with D maybe TRBD1 (5 bases). The CDR3 runs 13 residues. Trimming cost V 2 bases and J 5 bases, with 12 bases left between them. CDR1 and CDR2 (germline): GTSNPN, SVGIG (reference sequence). CDR3 amino acids: CAWSPGTGTEAFF. The CDR3 nucleotides read TGTGCCTGGAGTCCCGGGACTGGGACTGAAGCTTTCTTT.

This clonotype was counted only a few times. This chain uses TRBV7-3 with TRBJ2-2; possible D gene TRBD1, 6 bases. V was clipped by 5 bases and J by 2 bases, with 12 bases between them. CDR3 size: 15 residues. Germline V lookup: CDR1 SGHTA, CDR2 FQGTGA. The CDR3: CASSTDRRNTGELFF. For the CDR3, the DNA is TGTGCCAGCAGCACCGACAGGCGAAACACCGGGGAGCTGTTTTTT.

In this sample, this clonotype turned up a few times. The V gene is TRBV29-1, the J gene TRBJ1-2; 7 bases match TRBD1. Germline V gene data show CDR1 as SQVTM and CDR2 as ANQGSEA. The CDR3 extends over 13 amino acids. J lost 0 bases, V lost 7 bases, and 5 bases had no gene match. As DNA, the CDR3 is TGCAGCGCCCGGGACAGTCCTAACTATGGCTACACCTTC. It specifies CSARDSPNYGYTF.

This clonotype has just a few counts. The rearrangement links TRBV5-1 to TRBJ2-2; D unresolved. The CDR3 sequence is 13 residues long. Per germline, CDR1 SGHRS and CDR2 YFSETQ. Trimming took off 6 bases at V and 0 bases at J, with 6 bases between the two ends. CDR3 nucleotide sequence: TGCGCCAGCACTCTAGCGAACACCGGGGAGCTGTTTTTT. As protein: CASTLANTGELFF.

A few counts support this clonotype. The V and J genes are TRBV5-6 and TRBJ1-2; possible D gene TRBD1, 5 bases. Between the trimmed V and J ends, which lost 5 bases and 7 bases, there was a span of 21 bases. Germline CDR1 and CDR2: SGHDT and YYEEEE. The CDR3 has 15 amino acids. The CDR3 loop reads CASRRRGQGMGGYTF. The CDR3 bases are TGTGCCAGCAGAAGGAGGGGCCAGGGTATGGGTGGCTACACCTTC.

The rearrangement links TRBV12-3 or TRBV12-4 to TRBJ2-7, with 7 bases that match TRBD1. V shed 0 bases and J 11 bases; nucleotides not matched to a gene: 7. CDR3 size: 13 residues. CDR3 DNA sequence: TGTGCCAGCAGTTTAGCGCGTGCCGGACAGGAGTACTTC. This translates into CASSLARAGQEYF.

There are a few counts of this clonotype. CDR3 nucleotides: TGTGCCAGCAGCTTACTTTCAGGGGGCGAGACCCAGTACTTC. Its protein product is CASSLLSGGETQYF. The chain couples TRBV11-2 to TRBJ2-5; the match to TRBD1 covers 8 bases. In germline, CDR1 is SGHAT, CDR2 FQNNGV. CDR3 length: 14 residues. V lost 2 bases to trimming and J lost 5 bases; unmatched junction nucleotides: 4. The full variable domain, rest sourced from reference TRBV11-2 and TRBJ2-5, is EAGVAQSPRYKIIEKRQSVAFWCNPISGHATLYWYQQILGQGPKLLIQFQNNGVVDDSQLPKDRFSAERLKGVDSTLKIQPAKLEDSAVYLCASSLLSGGETQYFGPGTRLLVL.

This chain connects TRBV28 to TRBJ1-2; no definite D call. Looked up from germline, CDR1 is MDHEN and CDR2 is SYDVKM. The CDR3 runs to 14 residues. V gave up 6 bases and J gave up 4 bases, with 15 bases separating them. For the CDR3, the DNA is TGTGCCAGCAGCGAGAGGACGGGCGGCTATGGCTACACCTTC. As protein: CASSERTGGYGYTF.

This clonotype came up many times. The chain is built from TRBV7-2 and TRBJ1-2; D is unresolved. Germline-derived CDR1 and CDR2 are SGHTA and FQGNSA. V dropped 2 bases and J dropped 8 bases, with 12 bases sitting between them. This CDR3 has 13 residues. CDR3 coding DNA: TGTGCCAGCAGCTTAAGTCCGATGGGGGGCTACACCTTC. Translated, it gives CASSLSPMGGYTF.

The gene calls are TRBV7-8 and TRBJ2-7, with D tentatively TRBD1 (7 bases). Trimming took off 5 bases at V and 6 bases at J, with 14 bases between the two ends. The V gene's germline CDR1 is SGHVS and CDR2 FQNEAQ. The CDR3 runs to 13 residues. CDR3 coding DNA: TGTGCCAGCAGCACCCACAGGGGAGGCGAGCAGTACTTC. Its protein product is CASSTHRGGEQYF.